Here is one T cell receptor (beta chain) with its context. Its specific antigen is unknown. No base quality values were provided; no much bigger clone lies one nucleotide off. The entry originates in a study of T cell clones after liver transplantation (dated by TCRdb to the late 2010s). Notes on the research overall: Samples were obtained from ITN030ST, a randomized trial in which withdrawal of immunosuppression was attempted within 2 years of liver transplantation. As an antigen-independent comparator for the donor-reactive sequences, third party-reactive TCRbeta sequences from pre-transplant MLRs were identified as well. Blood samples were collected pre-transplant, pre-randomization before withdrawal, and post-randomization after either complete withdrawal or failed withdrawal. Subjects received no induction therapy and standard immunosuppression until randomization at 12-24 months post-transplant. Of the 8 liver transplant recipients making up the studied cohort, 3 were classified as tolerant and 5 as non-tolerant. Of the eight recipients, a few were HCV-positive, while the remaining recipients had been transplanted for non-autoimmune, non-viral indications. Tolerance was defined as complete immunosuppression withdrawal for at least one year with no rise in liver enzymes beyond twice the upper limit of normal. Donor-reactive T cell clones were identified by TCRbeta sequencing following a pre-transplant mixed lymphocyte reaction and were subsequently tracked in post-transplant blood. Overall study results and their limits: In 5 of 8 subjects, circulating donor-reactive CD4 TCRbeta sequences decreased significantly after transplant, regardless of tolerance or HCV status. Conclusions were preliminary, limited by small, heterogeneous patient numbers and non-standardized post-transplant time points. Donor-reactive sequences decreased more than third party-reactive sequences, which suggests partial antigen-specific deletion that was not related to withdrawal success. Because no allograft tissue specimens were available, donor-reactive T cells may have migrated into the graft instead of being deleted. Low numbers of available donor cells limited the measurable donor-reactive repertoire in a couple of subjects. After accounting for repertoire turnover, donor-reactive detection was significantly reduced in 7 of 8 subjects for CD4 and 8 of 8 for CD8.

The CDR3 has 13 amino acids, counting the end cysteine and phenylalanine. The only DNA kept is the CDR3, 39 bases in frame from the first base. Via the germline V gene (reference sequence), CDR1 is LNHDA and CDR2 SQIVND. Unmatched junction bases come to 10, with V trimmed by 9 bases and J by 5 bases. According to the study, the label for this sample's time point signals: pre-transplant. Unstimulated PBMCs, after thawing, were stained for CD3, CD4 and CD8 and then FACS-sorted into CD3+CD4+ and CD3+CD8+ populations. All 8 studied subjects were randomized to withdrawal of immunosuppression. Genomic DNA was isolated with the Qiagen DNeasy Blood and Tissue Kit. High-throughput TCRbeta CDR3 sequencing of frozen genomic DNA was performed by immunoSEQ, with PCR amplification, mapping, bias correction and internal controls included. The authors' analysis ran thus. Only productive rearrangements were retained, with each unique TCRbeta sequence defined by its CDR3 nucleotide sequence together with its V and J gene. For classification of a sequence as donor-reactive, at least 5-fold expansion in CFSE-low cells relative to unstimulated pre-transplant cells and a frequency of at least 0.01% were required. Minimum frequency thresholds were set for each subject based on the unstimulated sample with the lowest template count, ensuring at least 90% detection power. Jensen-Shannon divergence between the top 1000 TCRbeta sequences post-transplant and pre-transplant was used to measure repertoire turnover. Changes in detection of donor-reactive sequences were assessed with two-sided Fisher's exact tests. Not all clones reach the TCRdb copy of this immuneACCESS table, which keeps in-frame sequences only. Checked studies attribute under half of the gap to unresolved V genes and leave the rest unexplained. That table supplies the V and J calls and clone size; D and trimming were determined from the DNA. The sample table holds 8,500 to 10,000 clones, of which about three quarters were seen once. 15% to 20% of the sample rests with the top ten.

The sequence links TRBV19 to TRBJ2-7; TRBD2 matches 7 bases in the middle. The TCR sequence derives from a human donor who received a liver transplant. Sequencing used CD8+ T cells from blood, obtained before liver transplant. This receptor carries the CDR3 CASSTLSGNEQYF. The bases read TGTGCCAGCTCAACTTTGAGCGGGAACGAGCAGTACTTC.